The rows below give T cell receptor beta chains drawn from one sample of a study of blood T cell repertoires in COVID-19. Sequencing used immunoSEQ multiplex PCR; TCRdb keeps in-frame clones, though not all of them. The table records roughly 250,000 clones, around 87% of them present only once. The sample was PBMCs or T cells enriched from blood (not recorded which). These receptors were collected from a woman aged 25-40 years with acute COVID-19. Each CDR3 is given with its conserved first and last residue. Each record gives: CDR3 length, V gene, CDR3 protein.

14 TRBV2 CASSDQTGTREQYF
16 TRBV7-9 CASSLNRAGPYNEQFF
14 TRBV6-6 CASRLDGVTGELFF
15 TRBV25-1 CASSDHQGNGQPQHF
13 TRBV28 CASSLSRTGEAFF
16 TRBV2 CASSGGPSRDKETQYF
16 TRBV28 CASSSFNRGRSYEQYF
14 TRBV7-2 CASSLAGVSYEQYF
14 TRBV7-2 CASSPTSTGYGYTF
14 TRBV7-2 CASSLVEGTGELFF
13 TRBV5-4 CASSRTGGPEAFF
12 TRBV5-1 CASSEYTGELFF
13 TRBV29-1 CSVGTGLNTEAFF
14 TRBV4-1 CASSRLAGVYEQYF
14 TRBV10-3 CAIRPDRESRGYTF
13 TRBV2 CASSGQTNTEAFF
14 TRBV7-9 CASSFGYRGFEQYF
14 TRBV29-1 CTRRLAGKYNEQFF
14 TRBV24-1 CATSDSRAKNIQYF
16 TRBV28 CASSPGLAGESKEQYF
13 TRBV6-2/TRBV6-3 CASSRNGGETQYF
15 TRBV24-1 CATSSPGQGSYEQYF
14 TRBV28 CASIPSGRAGEQYF
17 TRBV15 CATSRDDSGTKIEKLFF
15 TRBV7-9 CASSLQGVMNTEAFF
20 TRBV7-3 CASSLNDGTSGRAAYNEQFF
15 TRBV4-3 CASSQDVSQNTEAFF
15 TRBV18 CASSPDRARGQPQHF
14 TRBV29-1 CSVLSEGSTDTQYF
16 TRBV5-4 CASSLARDYRTDTQYF
14 TRBV5-1 CASSLAVAGSEQFF
13 TRBV28 CASSVDRVYGYTF
12 TRBV9 CASRPWLPEQYF
15 TRBV4-2 CASSQKIKRESPLHF
14 TRBV1 CTSRYLDCTDTQYF
14 TRBV7-2 CAGSFPGQGAELFF
13 TRBV29-1 CSVEGTVGETQYF
13 TRBV30 CAWSRGYNQPQHF
14 TRBV30 CASDKQGDGGGYTF
15 TRBV28 CASSSGTGGFVGYTF
14 TRBV6-6 CATTDSGVNTEAFF
14 TRBV25-1 CASRGQAGNSPLHF
15 TRBV28 CASSLVASGQETQYF
14 TRBV7-8 CASSGSSPNNEQFF
13 TRBV2 CASTPSLNTEAFF
15 TRBV19 CASSISDRGQVEAFF
16 TRBV10-3 CAISESTGGRTGELFF